This record covers a single T cell receptor beta chain. Its antigen is unidentified. Germline-derived CDR1 and CDR2 are MNHEY and SMNVEV (reference sequence). The CDR3 runs to 14 residues. V lost 0 bases to trimming and J lost 5 bases, with 10 bases between them. This entry is derived from a study of T cell repertoires in cytomegalovirus infection. The study, taken as a whole, reports: HLA-C-restricted CMV-specific TCR beta clonotypes were dominant in the ex vivo response.

TCRdb processed the reads anew with MiXCR; each CDR3 protein has one entry. This repertoire shows about 830,000 distinct CDR3 sequences, 32% found once; its top ten account for under 15%. This chain joins TRBV27 and TRBJ1-2, with D maybe TRBD1 (6 bases). Sample: cultured CD8+ T cells from PBMCs, taken from culture after CMV antigen stimulation. The origin of this receptor is a human donor in good health (CMV status not recorded). Some clones in this sample may be carry-over from other donors' samples. The CDR3 protein is CASSLSQGSYGYTF. Written as DNA, the CDR3 is TGTGCCAGCAGTTTATCGCAGGGGTCATATGGCTACACCTTC.